This T cell receptor (beta chain) originates from a study of T cell responses to AZD1222 COVID-19 vaccine. TCRdb's table, derived via immunoSEQ multiplex PCR, lists solely in-frame clones and lacks some. The repertoire has approximately 100,000 clones, around 90% of them found once; the top ten carry around 7%. The CDR3 extends over 14 amino acids. Germline CDR1 SGHKS, CDR2 YYEKEE (reference sequence). Trimming left V 0 bases short and J 2 bases short, with 8 bases between. V usage is TRBV5-5 and J usage is TRBJ1-1; D ambiguous. The clonotype was recovered from an adult in good health. The specimen was peripheral blood, collected on day 0 of AZD1222 vaccination. CDR3 in amino acids: CASSLGTLNTEAFF. DNA for the CDR3: TGTGCCAGCAGCTTGGGAACACTTAACACTGAAGCTTTCTTT.